This T cell receptor (beta chain) was obtained from a study of TIL therapy for anti-PD-1-resistant metastatic lung cancer. Study at large: Tumors had a median PD-L1 proportion score of around 6.4%. Half of patients were current or former smokers.

This clone was seen just once. Specified time point: pre-treatment sample, taken before nivolumab and TIL therapy. Stage 4 NSCLC adults joined between late 2017 and January 2020. This CDR3 is 16 amino acids long. V was pared by 0 bases and J by 4 bases, with 12 bases between. Looked up from germline, CDR1 is LGHNT and CDR2 is FRNRAP. The libraries were made with immunoSEQ v3. Generated by immunoSEQ multiplex PCR, the TCRdb table keeps only in-frame clones and is missing some. The data contain about 60,000 clones, around 90% of them singletons. The V gene is TRBV12-5, the J gene TRBJ2-2; either TRBD1 or TRBD2 may fit D (6 bases each). This specimen was blood, taken at baseline. The receptor's source is a person between 30 and 79 years old with non-small cell lung cancer. The chain's CDR3 is CASGLVSGAPTGELFF. DNA of the CDR3: TGTGCTAGTGGTTTGGTATCGGGGGCCCCCACCGGGGAGCTGTTTTTT.